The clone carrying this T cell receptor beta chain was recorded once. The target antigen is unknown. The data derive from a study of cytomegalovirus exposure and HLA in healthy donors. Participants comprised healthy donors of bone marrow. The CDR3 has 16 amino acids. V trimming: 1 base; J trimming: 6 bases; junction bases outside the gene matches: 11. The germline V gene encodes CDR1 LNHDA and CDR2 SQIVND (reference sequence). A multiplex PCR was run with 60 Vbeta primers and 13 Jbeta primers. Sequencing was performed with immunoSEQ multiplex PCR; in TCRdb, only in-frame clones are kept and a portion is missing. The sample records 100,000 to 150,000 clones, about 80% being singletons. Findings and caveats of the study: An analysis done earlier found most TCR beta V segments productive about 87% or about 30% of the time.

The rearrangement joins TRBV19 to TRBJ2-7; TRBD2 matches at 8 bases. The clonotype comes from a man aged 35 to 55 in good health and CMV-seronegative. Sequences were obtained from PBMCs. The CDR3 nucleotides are TGTGCCAGTAGTATAGCTCTAGCGGGCACATCGGCCGAGCAGTACTTC. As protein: CASSIALAGTSAEQYF.